The 14 T cell receptor beta chains reported below all come from one sample, sequenced in a study of identifying expanded T cells in peripheral blood (dated by TCRdb to the late 2010s). Library creation used the immunoSEQ multiplex PCR assay. Sourced from immuneACCESS, this table was stored by TCRdb with only in-frame sequences that have V and J called. A share of the clones is absent; for the studies checked, an unresolved V gene accounts for under half, and the remainder has no known explanation. The sample table lists about 97,000 clones, around nine tenths of them with a count of one. The ten largest make up 17% of the sample. Sequencing was carried out using blood. The receptors originated from a person aged 18 to 70 in good health.

V is TRBV4-1 and J is TRBJ2-3; TRBD2 agrees at 16 bases. The germline V gene has CDR1 MGHRA and CDR2 YSYEKL. The CDR3 contains 18 residues. Trimming cost V 3 bases and J 3 bases; bases outside gene matches: 6. Here the CDR3 reads CASSQGTSGGVRTDTQYF. The CDR3 DNA reads as TGCGCCAGCAGCCAGGGGACTAGCGGGGGGGTTCGGACAGATACGCAGTATTTT.

This chain links TRBV6-5 with TRBJ1-4; 9 nucleotides agree with TRBD1. The J segment lost 4 bases and the V segment lost 7 bases, leaving 7 bases of the junction unmatched. Germline V gives CDR1 MNHEY, CDR2 SVGAGI. The CDR3 extends over 15 amino acids. CDR3 nucleotides: TGTGCCAGCACCCTCTCGACAGGGGGTAATGAAAAACTGTTTTTT. Translation: CASTLSTGGNEKLFF.

The V gene is TRBV2, the J gene TRBJ1-1; D is perhaps TRBD1 (6 bases). Germline CDR1 and CDR2: SNHLY and FYNNEI. Trimming stripped 5 bases from V and 11 bases from J, with 15 bases between. This CDR3 region has 12 residues. The CDR3 sequence is CASSPDRTNAFF. The CDR3 DNA follows: TGTGCCAGCAGTCCCGACAGGACGAACGCTTTCTTT.

The chain has TRBV9 and TRBJ2-5; D is unresolved. V was shortened by 0 bases and J by 5 bases, with 5 bases between the two germline ends. The germline V gene has CDR1 SGDLS and CDR2 YYNGEE. CDR3 length equals 12 residues. The CDR3 loop is CASSVAAETQYF. CDR3 DNA sequence: TGTGCCAGCAGCGTAGCTGCGGAGACCCAGTACTTC.

The V and J genes are TRBV6-6 and TRBJ2-3, with 9 bases lining up with TRBD2. Germline CDR1 is MNHNY and CDR2 is SVGAGI (reference sequence). With V trimmed by 5 bases and J by 2 bases, 5 bases remained unmatched. CDR3 length equals 15 residues. In DNA, the CDR3 is TGTGCCAGCAGTCTGCGGGGGGGGCACACAGATACGCAGTATTTT. Translated, it gives CASSLRGGHTDTQYF.

The chain employs TRBV18 and TRBJ2-2, with D perhaps TRBD1 (5 bases). V was pared by 3 bases and J by 3 bases, with 11 bases between. Germline V gives CDR1 KGHSH, CDR2 LQKENI. The CDR3 contains 15 residues. The CDR3, as DNA: TGTGCCAGCTCACCTCGACAGCCTGACACCGGGGAGCTGTTTTTT. Protein product: CASSPRQPDTGELFF.

The chain combines TRBV7-2 with TRBJ2-5, with TRBD2 identical over 11 bases. This CDR3 has 18 residues. The V and J ends lost 5 bases and 2 bases, in that order; junction bases with no gene match: 13. CDR1 is SGHTA and CDR2 is FQGNSA in the germline V gene. This CDR3 is CASSGSGGAGTLQETQYF. CDR3 coding DNA: TGTGCCAGCAGCGGTAGCGGGGGGGCCGGTACGCTTCAAGAGACCCAGTACTTC. Looking up the rest from reference TRBV7-2 and TRBJ2-5 gives the full variable domain: GAGVSQSPSNKVTEKGKDVELRCDPISGHTALYWYRQSLGQGLEFLIYFQGNSAPDKSGLPSDRFSAERTGGSVSTLTIQRTQQEDSAVYLCASSGSGGAGTLQETQYFGPGTRLLVL.

CDR3 loop: CASCSSTNEKLFF. DNA for the CDR3: TGTGCCAGTTGTTCATCAACTAATGAAAAACTGTTTTTT. The chain couples TRBV19 to TRBJ1-4; the D is unclear. Looked up from germline, CDR1 is LNHDA and CDR2 is SQIVND (reference sequence). Trimming shortened V by 8 bases and J by 0 bases, and 7 bases separated the two germline ends. CDR3 length: 13 residues.

The V call is TRBV11-3, the J call TRBJ2-1; TRBD1 aligns across 8 bases. The CDR3 consists of 14 residues. Germline-derived CDR1 and CDR2 are SGHNT and YENEEA. V was clipped by 5 bases and J by 4 bases; unmatched bases: 4. DNA for the CDR3: TGTGCCAGCAGCCTGAGACAGGGGTACAATGAGCAGTTCTTC. Translation gives CASSLRQGYNEQFF.

The CDR3 DNA reads TGTGCCAGCAGCTTGGATCAGGGGGCAGGAGGCTACACCTTC. Its protein is CASSLDQGAGGYTF. This chain uses TRBV5-6 with TRBJ1-2, with TRBD1 matching over 8 bases. Germline V gene data show CDR1 as SGHDT and CDR2 as YYEEEE. The CDR3 runs to 14 residues. Trimming cost V 0 bases and J 8 bases; bases outside gene matches: 6.

The CDR3: CASSPHSGGPNTEAFF. CDR3 nucleotides: TGTGCCAGCAGCCCCCATTCGGGGGGCCCGAACACTGAAGCTTTCTTT. V is TRBV7-9 and J is TRBJ1-1; D may be TRBD1 (6 bases). The CDR3 covers 16 residues. The germline gives CDR1 SEHNR, CDR2 FQNEAQ (reference sequence). With 5 bases removed from V and 1 base from J, the gap between germline ends came to 17 bases.

The chain links TRBV2 to TRBJ2-4, with D perhaps TRBD1 or TRBD2 (5 bases each). The germline V gene encodes CDR1 SNHLY and CDR2 FYNNEI. Trimming took off 8 bases at V and 6 bases at J, with 11 bases between the two ends. This CDR3 spans 12 amino acids. The CDR3 reads CASLAGTNIQYF. The CDR3 nucleotides are TGTGCCAGCCTCGCAGGGACAAACATTCAGTACTTC.

In this sample, this clone turned up a few times. V usage is TRBV6-1 and J usage is TRBJ1-1; tentatively, D is TRBD1 (5 bases). V lost 1 base and J 0 bases, leaving 12 bases between the germline ends. The CDR3 runs to 16 residues. Germline CDR1 MNHNS, CDR2 SASEGT. CDR3 region: CASSEVVGTVNTEAFF. CDR3 in DNA: TGTGCCAGCAGTGAAGTAGTCGGGACGGTGAACACTGAAGCTTTCTTT.

This sequence joins TRBV7-2 and TRBJ1-1, with 8 nucleotides matching TRBD1. The length of the CDR3 is 15 residues. Germline values: CDR1 SGHTA, CDR2 FQGNSA. The junction had 6 bases not matched to a gene; V was cut back by 5 bases and J by 1 base. Written as DNA, the CDR3 is TGTGCCAGCAGCCCCAGACAGGGGCGGAACACTGAAGCTTTCTTT. Residues: CASSPRQGRNTEAFF.